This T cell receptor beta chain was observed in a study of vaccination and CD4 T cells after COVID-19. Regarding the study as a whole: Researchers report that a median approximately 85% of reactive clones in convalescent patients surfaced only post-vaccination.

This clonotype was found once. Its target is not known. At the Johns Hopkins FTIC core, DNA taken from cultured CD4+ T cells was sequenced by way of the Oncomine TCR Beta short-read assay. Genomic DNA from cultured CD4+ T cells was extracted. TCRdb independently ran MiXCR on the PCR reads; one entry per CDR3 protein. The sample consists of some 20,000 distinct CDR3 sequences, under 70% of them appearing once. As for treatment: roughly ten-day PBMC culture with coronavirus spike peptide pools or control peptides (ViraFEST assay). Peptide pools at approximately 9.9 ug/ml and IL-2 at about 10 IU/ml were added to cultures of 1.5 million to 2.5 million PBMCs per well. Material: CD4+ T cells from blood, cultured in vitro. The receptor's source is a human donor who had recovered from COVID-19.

In nucleotides, the CDR3 is TGTGCCAGTTCCCTCCGAAGTGGCGGGGGGGCCTATTCAACCAGCTCCTACAATGAGCAGTTCTTC. It translates to CASSLRSGGGAYSTSSYNEQFF. The rearrangement links TRBV11-3 to TRBJ2-1, with 9 bases lining up with TRBD2. The V gene end was trimmed by 9 bases and the J gene end by 0 bases; junction bases not matched to a gene: 27. This CDR3 has 22 residues. The germline V gene has CDR1 SGHNT and CDR2 YENEEA.